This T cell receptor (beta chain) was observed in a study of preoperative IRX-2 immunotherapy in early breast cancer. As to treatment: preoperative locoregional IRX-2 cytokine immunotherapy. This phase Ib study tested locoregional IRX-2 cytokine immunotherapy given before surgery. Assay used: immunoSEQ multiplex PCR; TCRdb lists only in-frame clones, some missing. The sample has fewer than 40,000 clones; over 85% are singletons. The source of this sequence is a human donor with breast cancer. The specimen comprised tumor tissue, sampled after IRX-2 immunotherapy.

The CDR3 here is CSVGGGLGETEAFF. The CDR3 DNA is TGCAGCGTTGGCGGGGGGCTCGGGGAGACTGAAGCTTTCTTT. The rearrangement uses TRBV29-1 and TRBJ1-1; the D gene is possibly TRBD1 (6 bases). The CDR3 covers 14 residues. Germline CDR1 and CDR2: SQVTM and ANQGSEA. Trimming stripped 4 bases from V and 5 bases from J, with 17 bases between.